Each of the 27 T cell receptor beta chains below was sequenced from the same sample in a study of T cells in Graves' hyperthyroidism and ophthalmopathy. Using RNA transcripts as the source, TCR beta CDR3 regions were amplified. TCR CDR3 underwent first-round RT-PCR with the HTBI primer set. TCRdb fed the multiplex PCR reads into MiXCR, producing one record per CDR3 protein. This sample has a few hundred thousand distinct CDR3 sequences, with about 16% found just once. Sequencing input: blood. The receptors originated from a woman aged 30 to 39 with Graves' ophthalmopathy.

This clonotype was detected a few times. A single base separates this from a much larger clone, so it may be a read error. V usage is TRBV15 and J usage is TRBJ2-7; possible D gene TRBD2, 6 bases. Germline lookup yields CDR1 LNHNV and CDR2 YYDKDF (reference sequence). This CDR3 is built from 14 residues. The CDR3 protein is CATGRVGLSYEQYF. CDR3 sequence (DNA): TGTGCCACCGGCAGAGTGGGACTTTCCTACGAGCAGTACTTC.

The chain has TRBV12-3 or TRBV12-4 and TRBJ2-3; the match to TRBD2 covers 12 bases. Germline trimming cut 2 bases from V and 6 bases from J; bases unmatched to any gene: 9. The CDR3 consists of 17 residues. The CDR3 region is CASSLPSGRGWSDTQYF. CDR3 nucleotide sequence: TGTGCCAGCAGTTTACCTAGCGGGAGGGGTTGGTCGGATACGCAGTATTTT.

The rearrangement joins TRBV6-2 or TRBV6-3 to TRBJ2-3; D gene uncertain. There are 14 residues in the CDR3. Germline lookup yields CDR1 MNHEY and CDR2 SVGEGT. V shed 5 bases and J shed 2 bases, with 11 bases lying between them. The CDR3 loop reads CASSTRVPTDTQYF. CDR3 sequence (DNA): TGTGCCAGCAGTACCCGGGTCCCCACAGATACGCAGTATTTT.

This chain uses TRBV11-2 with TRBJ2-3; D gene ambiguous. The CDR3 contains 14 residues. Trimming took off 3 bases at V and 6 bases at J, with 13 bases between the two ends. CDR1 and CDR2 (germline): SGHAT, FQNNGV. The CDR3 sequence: CASSFSLSSDTQYF. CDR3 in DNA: TGTGCCAGCAGCTTTTCACTTAGTTCGGATACGCAGTATTTT.

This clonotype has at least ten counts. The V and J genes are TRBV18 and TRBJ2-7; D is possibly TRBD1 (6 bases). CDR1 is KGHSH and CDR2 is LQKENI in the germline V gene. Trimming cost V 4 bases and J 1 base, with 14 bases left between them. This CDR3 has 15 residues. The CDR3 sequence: CASSQTQGLSYEQYF. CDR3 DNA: TGTGCCAGCTCACAAACACAGGGTTTGTCCTACGAGCAGTACTTC.

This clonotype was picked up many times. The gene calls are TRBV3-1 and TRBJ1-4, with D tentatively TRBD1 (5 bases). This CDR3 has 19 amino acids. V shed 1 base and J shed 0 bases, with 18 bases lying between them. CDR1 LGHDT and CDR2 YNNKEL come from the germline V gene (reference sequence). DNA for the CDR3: TGTGCCAGCAGCCAAGCTGCCCCGACAGAGACCGCAACTAATGAAAAACTGTTTTTT. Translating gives CASSQAAPTETATNEKLFF.

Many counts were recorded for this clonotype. The CDR3, as DNA: TGCGCCAGCAGCCAAGATCTGGCCCAAGAGACCCAGTACTTC. Its translation is CASSQDLAQETQYF. The chain joins TRBV4-3 to TRBJ2-5; D not resolved. Germline V gives CDR1 LGHNA, CDR2 YSLEER. The CDR3 loop spans 14 amino acids. The V end lost 0 bases, the J end lost 1 base, and 6 bases lay between the germline ends.

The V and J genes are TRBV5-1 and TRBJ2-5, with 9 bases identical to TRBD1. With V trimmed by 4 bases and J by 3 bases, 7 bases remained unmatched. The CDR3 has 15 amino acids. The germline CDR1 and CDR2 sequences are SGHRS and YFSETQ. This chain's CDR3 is CASSRTGAREETQYF. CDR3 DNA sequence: TGCGCCAGCAGCCGGACAGGGGCAAGGGAAGAGACCCAGTACTTC. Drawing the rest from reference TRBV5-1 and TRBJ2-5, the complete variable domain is KAGVTQTPRYLIKTRGQQVTLSCSPISGHRSVSWYQQTPGQGLQFLFEYFSETQRNKGNFPGRFSGRQFSNSRSEMNVSTLELGDSALYLCASSRTGAREETQYFGPGTRLLVL.

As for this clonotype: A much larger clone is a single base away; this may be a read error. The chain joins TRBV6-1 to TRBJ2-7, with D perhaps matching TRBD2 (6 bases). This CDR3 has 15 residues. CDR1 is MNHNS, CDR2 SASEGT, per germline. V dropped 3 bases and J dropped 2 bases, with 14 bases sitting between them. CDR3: CASSEAGTAPYEQYF. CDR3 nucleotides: TGTGCCAGCAGTGAGGCCGGGACTGCCCCCTACGAGCAGTACTTC.

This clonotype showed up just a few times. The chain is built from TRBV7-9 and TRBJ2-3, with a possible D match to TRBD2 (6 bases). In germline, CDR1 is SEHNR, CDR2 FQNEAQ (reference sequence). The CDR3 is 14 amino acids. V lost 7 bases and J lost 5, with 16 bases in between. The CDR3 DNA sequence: TGTGCCAGCACCTTTAGTAGCGGTAGAGATACGCAGTATTTT. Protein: CASTFSSGRDTQYF.

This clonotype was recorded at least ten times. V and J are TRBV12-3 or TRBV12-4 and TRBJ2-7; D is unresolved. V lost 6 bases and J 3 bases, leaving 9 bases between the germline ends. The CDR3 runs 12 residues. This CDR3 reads CASSLQYYEQYF. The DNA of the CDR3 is TGTGCCAGCAGCTTACAGTACTACGAGCAGTACTTC.

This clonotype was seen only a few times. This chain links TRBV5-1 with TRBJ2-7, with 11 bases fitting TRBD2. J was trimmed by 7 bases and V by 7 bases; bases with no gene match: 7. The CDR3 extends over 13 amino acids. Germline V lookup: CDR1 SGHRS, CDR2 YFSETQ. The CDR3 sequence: CASALAGAREQYF. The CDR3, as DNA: TGCGCCAGCGCACTAGCGGGAGCACGTGAGCAGTACTTC.

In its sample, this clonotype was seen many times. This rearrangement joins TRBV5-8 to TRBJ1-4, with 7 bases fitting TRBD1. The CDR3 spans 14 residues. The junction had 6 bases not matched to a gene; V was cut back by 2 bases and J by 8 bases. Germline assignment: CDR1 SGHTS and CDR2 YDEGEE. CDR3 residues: CASSFDRAGEKLFF. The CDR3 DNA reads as TGTGCCAGCAGCTTCGACAGGGCGGGCGAAAAACTGTTTTTT.

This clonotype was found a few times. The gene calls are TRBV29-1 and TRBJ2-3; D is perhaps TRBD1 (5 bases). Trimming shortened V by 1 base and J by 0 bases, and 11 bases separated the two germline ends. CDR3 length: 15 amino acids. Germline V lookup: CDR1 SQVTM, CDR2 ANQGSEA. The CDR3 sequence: CSVEATETSTDTQYF. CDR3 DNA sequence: TGCAGCGTTGAAGCGACAGAGACTAGCACAGATACGCAGTATTTT.

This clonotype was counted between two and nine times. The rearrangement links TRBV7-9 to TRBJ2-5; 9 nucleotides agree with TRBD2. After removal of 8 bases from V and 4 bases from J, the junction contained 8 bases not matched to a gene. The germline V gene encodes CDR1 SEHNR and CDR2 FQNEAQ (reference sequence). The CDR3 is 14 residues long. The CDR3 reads CASGPGTSTETQYF. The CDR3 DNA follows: TGTGCCAGCGGCCCCGGGACTAGCACAGAGACCCAGTACTTC.

The CDR3 nucleotides are TGCAGTGCTAGAGCGACAGCCCAAAGCCAGGGCACCATATATTTT. This gives the protein CSARATAQSQGTIYF. This chain uses TRBV20-1 with TRBJ1-3, with D perhaps TRBD1 (5 bases). The ends were cut back, 1 base at V and 9 bases at J, with 19 bases in the middle. CDR1 DFQATT and CDR2 SNEGSKA come from the germline V gene (reference sequence). The CDR3 totals 15 residues.

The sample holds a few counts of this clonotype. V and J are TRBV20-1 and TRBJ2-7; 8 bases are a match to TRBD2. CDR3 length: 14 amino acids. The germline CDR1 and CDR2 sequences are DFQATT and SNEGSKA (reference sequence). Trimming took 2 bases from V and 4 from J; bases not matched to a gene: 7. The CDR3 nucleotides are TGCAGTGCTAGAAAGCGGGAGTTTCCGTACGAGCAGTACTTC. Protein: CSARKREFPYEQYF.

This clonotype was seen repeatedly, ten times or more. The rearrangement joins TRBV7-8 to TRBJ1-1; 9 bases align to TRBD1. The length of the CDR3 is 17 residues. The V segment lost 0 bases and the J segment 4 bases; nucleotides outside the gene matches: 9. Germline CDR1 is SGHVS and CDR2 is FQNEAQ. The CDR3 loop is CASSLAKGQGIGTEAFF. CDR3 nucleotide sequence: TGTGCCAGCAGCTTAGCGAAGGGACAGGGTATAGGCACTGAAGCTTTCTTT. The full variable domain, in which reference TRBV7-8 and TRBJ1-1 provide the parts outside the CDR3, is GAGVSQSPRYKVAKRGQDVALRCDPISGHVSLFWYQQALGQGPEFLTYFQNEAQLDKSGLPSDRFFAERPEGSVSTLKIQRTQQEDSAVYLCASSLAKGQGIGTEAFFGQGTRLTVV.

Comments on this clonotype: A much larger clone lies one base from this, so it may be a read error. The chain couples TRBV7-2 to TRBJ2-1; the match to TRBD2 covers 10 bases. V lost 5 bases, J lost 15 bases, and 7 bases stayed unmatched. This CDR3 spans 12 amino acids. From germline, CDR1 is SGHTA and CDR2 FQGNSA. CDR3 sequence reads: CASSGIAGGAFF. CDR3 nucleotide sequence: TGTGCCAGCAGCGGGATAGCGGGAGGTGCGTTCTTC.

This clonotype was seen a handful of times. CDR3 nucleotides: TGCAGCGTTGAAGACACTGGGACAGGGTTCATCAATGAGCAGTTCTTC. Protein product: CSVEDTGTGFINEQFF. The rearrangement joins TRBV29-1 to TRBJ2-1, with 9 positions matching TRBD1. There are 16 residues in the CDR3. Trimming at V came to 0 bases and at J to 6 bases, leaving 9 bases not matched to a gene. Germline V gives CDR1 SQVTM, CDR2 ANQGSEA.

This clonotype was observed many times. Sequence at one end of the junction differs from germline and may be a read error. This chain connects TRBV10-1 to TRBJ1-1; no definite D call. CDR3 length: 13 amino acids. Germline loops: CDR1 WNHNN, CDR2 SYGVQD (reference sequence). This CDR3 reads CASSESVNTEAFF. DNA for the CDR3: TGTGCCAGCAGTGAGTCAGTGAACACTGAAGCTTTCTTT.

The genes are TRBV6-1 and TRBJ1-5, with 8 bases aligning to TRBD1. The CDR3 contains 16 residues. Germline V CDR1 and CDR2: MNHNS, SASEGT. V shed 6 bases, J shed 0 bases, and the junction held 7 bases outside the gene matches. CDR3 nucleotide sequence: TGTGCCAGCAGGGACCGGGACAGGCGTAGCAATCAGCCCCAGCATTTT. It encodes CASRDRDRRSNQPQHF.

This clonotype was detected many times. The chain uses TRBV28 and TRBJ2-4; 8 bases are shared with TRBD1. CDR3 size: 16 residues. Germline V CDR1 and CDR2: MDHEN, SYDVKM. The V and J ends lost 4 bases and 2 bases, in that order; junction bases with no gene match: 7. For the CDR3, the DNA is TGTGCCAGCAGTTCACCCCACAGGGGGACCAAAAACATTCAGTACTTC. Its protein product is CASSSPHRGTKNIQYF.

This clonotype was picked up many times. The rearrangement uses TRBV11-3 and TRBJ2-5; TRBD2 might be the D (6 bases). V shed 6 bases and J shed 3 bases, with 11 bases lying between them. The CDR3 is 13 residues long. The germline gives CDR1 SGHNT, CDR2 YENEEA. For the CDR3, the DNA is TGTGCCAGCAGTTTGGGACTCAAAGAGACCCAGTACTTC. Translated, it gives CASSLGLKETQYF.

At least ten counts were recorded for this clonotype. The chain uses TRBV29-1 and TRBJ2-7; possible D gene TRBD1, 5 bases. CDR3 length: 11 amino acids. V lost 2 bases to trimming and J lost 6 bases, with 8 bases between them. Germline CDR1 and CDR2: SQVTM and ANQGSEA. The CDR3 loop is CSVEFQGEQYF. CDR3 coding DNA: TGCAGCGTTGAATTCCAGGGCGAGCAGTACTTC.

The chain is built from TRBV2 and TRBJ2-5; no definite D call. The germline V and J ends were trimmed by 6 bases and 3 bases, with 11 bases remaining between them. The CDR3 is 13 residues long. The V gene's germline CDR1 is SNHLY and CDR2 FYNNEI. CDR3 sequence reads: CASRLEPKETQYF. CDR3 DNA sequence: TGTGCCAGCAGGCTCGAACCAAAAGAGACCCAGTACTTC.

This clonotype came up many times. The CDR3 DNA is TGCAGTGCCTCCGTCTCTAGCGGGAGATCCTACAATGAGCAGTTCTTC. This codes for CSASVSSGRSYNEQFF. This chain links TRBV20-1 with TRBJ2-1, with 10 bases that match TRBD2. The ends lost 6 bases at V and 1 base at J; junction bases unmatched: 9. The CDR3 runs 16 residues. CDR1 is DFQATT and CDR2 is SNEGSKA in the germline V gene (reference sequence).